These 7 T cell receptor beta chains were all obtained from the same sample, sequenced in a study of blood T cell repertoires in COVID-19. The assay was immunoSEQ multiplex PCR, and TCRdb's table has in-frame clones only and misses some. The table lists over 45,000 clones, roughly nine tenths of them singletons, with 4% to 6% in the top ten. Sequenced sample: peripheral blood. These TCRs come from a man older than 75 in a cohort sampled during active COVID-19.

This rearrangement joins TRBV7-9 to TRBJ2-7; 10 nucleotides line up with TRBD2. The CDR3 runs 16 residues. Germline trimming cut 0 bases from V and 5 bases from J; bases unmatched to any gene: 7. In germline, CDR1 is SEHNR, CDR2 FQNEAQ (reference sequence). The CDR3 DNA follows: TGTGCCAGCAGCTTAGCGGCGCTAGCGGGAGTCGACGAGCAGTACTTC. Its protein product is CASSLAALAGVDEQYF.

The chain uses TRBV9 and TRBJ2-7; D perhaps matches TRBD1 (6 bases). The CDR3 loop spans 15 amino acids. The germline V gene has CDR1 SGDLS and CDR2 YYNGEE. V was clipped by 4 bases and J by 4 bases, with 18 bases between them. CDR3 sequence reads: CASSLRQDRGYEQYF. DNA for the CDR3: TGTGCCAGCAGCCTAAGACAGGACCGAGGGTACGAGCAGTACTTC.

The CDR3 bases are TGTGCCAGCAGTTATGTCTCCCGAGGAAATGGCTACACCTTC. Its protein product is CASSYVSRGNGYTF. The gene calls are TRBV6-2 or TRBV6-3 and TRBJ1-2; D unresolved. Deletions cut 3 bases from V and 6 bases from J, with 14 bases between. CDR1 and CDR2 from the germline V gene are MNHEY and SVGEGT. The CDR3 has 14 residues.

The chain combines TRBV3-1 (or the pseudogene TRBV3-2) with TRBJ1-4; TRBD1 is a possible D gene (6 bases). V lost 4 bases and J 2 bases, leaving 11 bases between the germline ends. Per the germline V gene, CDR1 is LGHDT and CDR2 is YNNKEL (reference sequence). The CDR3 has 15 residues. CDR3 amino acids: CASSPQGLTNEKLFF. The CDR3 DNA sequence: TGTGCCAGCAGCCCGCAGGGGCTCACTAATGAAAAACTGTTTTTT.

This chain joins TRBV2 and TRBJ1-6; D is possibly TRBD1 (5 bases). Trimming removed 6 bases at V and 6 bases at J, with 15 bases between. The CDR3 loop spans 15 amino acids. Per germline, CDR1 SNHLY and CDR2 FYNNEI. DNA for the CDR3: TGTGCCAGCAGGGAGACCACAGGTCCTAATTCACCCCTCCACTTT. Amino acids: CASRETTGPNSPLHF.

CDR3 sequence (DNA): TGTGCCAGCAGTTACTCGGTGGGGGGCTCTGGAAACACCATATATTTT. Its translation: CASSYSVGGSGNTIYF. The chain combines TRBV6-5 with TRBJ1-3; the D gene is possibly TRBD1 (5 bases). V gave up 0 bases and J gave up 0 bases, with 9 bases separating them. This CDR3 has 16 amino acids. CDR1 MNHEY and CDR2 SVGAGI come from the germline V gene.

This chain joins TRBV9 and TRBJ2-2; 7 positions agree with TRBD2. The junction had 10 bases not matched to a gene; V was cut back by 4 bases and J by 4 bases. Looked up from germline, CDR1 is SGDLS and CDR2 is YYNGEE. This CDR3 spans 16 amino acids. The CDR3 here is CASSLGLGGGTGELFF. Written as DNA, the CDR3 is TGTGCCAGCAGCCTAGGACTAGGTGGCGGCACCGGGGAGCTGTTTTTT. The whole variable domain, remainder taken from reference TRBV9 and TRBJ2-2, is DSGVTQTPKHLITATGQRVTLRCSPRSGDLSVYWYQQSLDQGLQFLIQYYNGEERAKGNILERFSAQQFPDLHSELNLSSLELGDSALYFCASSLGLGGGTGELFFGEGSRLTVL.